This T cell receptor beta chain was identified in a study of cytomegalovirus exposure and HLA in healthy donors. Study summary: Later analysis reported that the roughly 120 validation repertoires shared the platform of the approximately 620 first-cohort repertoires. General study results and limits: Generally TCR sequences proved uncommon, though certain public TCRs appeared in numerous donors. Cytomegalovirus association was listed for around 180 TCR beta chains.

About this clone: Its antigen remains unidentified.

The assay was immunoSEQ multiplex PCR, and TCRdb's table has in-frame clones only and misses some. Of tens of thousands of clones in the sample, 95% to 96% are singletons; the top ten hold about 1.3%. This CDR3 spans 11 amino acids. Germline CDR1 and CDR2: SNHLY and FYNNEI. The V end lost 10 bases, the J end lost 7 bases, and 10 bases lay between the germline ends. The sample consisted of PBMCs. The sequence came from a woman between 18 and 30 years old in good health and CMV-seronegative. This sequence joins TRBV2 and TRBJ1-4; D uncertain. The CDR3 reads CANQRGEKLFF. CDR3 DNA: TGTGCCAACCAACGGGGTGAAAAACTGTTTTTT.